This T cell receptor (beta chain) was documented in a study of T cells in Graves' hyperthyroidism and ophthalmopathy. For Graves' hyperthyroidism to be stable, ophthalmopathy could not progress within 18 months. Patients between 18 and 65 years old had hyperthyroidism, newly diagnosed and lasting under 2 months. Amplified TCR beta CDR3 regions derived from RNA transcripts. TCR CDR3 regions were first amplified by RT-PCR with HTBI primers. A single record per CDR3 protein comes from TCRdb applying MiXCR to the multiplex PCR reads. The sample lists some 760,000 distinct CDR3 sequences, 11% to 15% occurring once. This clonotype was seen repeatedly, ten times or more. CDR1 is KGHSH and CDR2 is LQKENI in the germline V gene. The CDR3 runs 18 residues. Germline trimming cut 2 bases from V and 0 bases from J; bases unmatched to any gene: 3.

The receptor's source is a woman aged 18-29 years with Graves' hyperthyroidism. The chain has TRBV18 and TRBJ2-1; 14 nucleotides agree with TRBD2. The sample comprised blood. The CDR3 reads CASSPGTSGSFSYNEQFF. The DNA of the CDR3 is TGTGCCAGCTCACCAGGGACTAGCGGGAGTTTCTCCTACAATGAGCAGTTCTTC. The full variable domain, in which reference TRBV18 and TRBJ2-1 provide the parts outside the CDR3, is NAGVMQNPRHLVRRRGQEARLRCSPMKGHSHVYWYRQLPEEGLKFMVYLQKENIIDESGMPKERFSAEFPKEGPSILRIQQVVRGDSAAYFCASSPGTSGSFSYNEQFFGPGTRLTVL.